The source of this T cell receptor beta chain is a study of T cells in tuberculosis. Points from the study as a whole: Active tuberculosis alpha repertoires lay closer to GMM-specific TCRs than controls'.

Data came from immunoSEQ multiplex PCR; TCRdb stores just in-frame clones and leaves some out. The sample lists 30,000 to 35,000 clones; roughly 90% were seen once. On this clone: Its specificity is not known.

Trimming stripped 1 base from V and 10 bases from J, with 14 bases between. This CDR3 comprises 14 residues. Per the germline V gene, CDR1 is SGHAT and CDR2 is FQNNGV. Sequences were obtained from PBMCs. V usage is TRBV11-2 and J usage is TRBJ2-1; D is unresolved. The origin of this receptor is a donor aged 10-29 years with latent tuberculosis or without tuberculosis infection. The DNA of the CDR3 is TGTGCCAGCAGCTTAGGCGCCCTCCCCGGGGAGCAGTTCTTC. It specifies CASSLGALPGEQFF. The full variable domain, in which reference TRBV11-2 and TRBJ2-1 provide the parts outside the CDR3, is EAGVAQSPRYKIIEKRQSVAFWCNPISGHATLYWYQQILGQGPKLLIQFQNNGVVDDSQLPKDRFSAERLKGVDSTLKIQPAKLEDSAVYLCASSLGALPGEQFFGPGTRLTVL.